One and the same sample provided the 19 T cell receptor beta chains below, sequenced in a study of cytotoxic CD8 clonotypes in ibrutinib-treated CLL. Only in-frame clones appear in the TCRdb table, and some are missing; sequencing was by immunoSEQ multiplex PCR. The sample records over 150,000 clones, approximately 68% being singletons. The sample consisted of PBMCs, taken after 24 months of ibrutinib treatment. The source of these receptors is a human donor with chronic lymphocytic leukemia.

The DNA of the CDR3 is TGTGCCAGCAGTGAAAGTGTCCCGAGGAAGTATCAAGAGACCCAGTACTTC. It yields the protein CASSESVPRKYQETQYF. The genes are TRBV25-1 and TRBJ2-5; no clear D gene. Germline loops: CDR1 MGHDK, CDR2 SYGVNS. The V and J ends lost 2 bases and 2 bases respectively, with 18 bases between them. This CDR3 is 17 amino acids long.

The rearrangement uses TRBV11-3 and TRBJ2-7; 11 nucleotides agree with TRBD2. The CDR3 is 15 residues long. Germline CDR1 reads SGHNT; CDR2 reads YENEEA. Trimming removed 1 base from V and 5 bases from J; junction bases left unmatched: 4. The CDR3 spells CASSLGTSGSNEQYF. DNA for the CDR3: TGTGCCAGCAGCTTAGGGACTAGCGGGTCCAACGAGCAGTACTTC.

The chain uses TRBV4-3 and TRBJ1-2, with 9 bases fitting TRBD1. V was pared by 0 bases and J by 4 bases, with 6 bases of the junction left unmatched. The germline V gene has CDR1 LGHNA and CDR2 YSLEER. The CDR3 is 16 amino acids. CDR3 nucleotide sequence: TGCGCCAGCAGCCAAGATGTCTACAGGGGGCTCTATGGCTACACCTTC. Translating gives CASSQDVYRGLYGYTF.

This clone was found once. The rearrangement links TRBV30 to TRBJ2-5, with D tentatively TRBD1 or TRBD2 (7 bases each). The germline V gene has CDR1 GTSNPN and CDR2 SVGIG (reference sequence). V was clipped by 0 bases and J by 5 bases, with 13 bases between them. CDR3 size: 14 residues. As DNA, the CDR3 is TGTGCCTGGAGTGTACACAGGGGAGGGGAGACCCAGTACTTC. Translation: CAWSVHRGGETQYF. Filled out from reference TRBV30 and TRBJ2-5, the complete variable domain reads SQTIHQWPATLVQPVGSPLSLECTVEGTSNPNLYWYRQAAGRGLQLLFYSVGIGQISSEVPQNLSASRPQDRQFILSSKKLLLSDSGFYLCAWSVHRGGETQYFGPGTRLLVL.

Only a few counts were recorded for this clone. This rearrangement joins TRBV5-5 to TRBJ2-7, with D tentatively TRBD1 (5 bases). In germline, CDR1 is SGHKS, CDR2 YYEKEE (reference sequence). The ends were cut back, 4 bases at V and 0 bases at J, with 11 bases in the middle. The CDR3 has 14 amino acids. The CDR3 region is CASSQGAGSYEQYF. The CDR3 DNA reads TGTGCCAGCAGCCAAGGGGCCGGCTCCTACGAGCAGTACTTC.

V usage is TRBV9 and J usage is TRBJ1-1; D is undetermined. V lost 0 bases, J lost 2 bases, and 8 bases lay in between. CDR3 size: 14 residues. Germline V gives CDR1 SGDLS, CDR2 YYNGEE. The DNA of the CDR3 is TGTGCCAGCAGCGTAGGGGCATTCAACACTGAAGCTTTCTTT. It translates to CASSVGAFNTEAFF.

This chain connects TRBV6-4 to TRBJ2-2, with unresolved D. In germline, CDR1 is MRHNA, CDR2 SNTAGT. There are 14 residues in the CDR3. Trimming took 0 bases from V and 6 from J, leaving 8 bases between them. DNA for the CDR3: TGTGCCAGCAGTGACTCGGGAAGGGCCGGGGAGCTGTTTTTT. It specifies CASSDSGRAGELFF.

This chain joins TRBV18 and TRBJ1-1; tentative D call: TRBD1 (5 bases). The germline CDR1 and CDR2 sequences are KGHSH and LQKENI. Trimming stripped 5 bases from V and 3 bases from J, with 16 bases between. The CDR3 sequence is 15 residues long. CDR3 region: CASSAPGPGYTEAFF. The CDR3 nucleotides are TGTGCCAGCTCAGCCCCGGGACCTGGGTACACTGAAGCTTTCTTT.

V usage is TRBV18 and J usage is TRBJ2-1; 9 bases map to TRBD2. Losses at the gene ends were 3 bases for V and 6 bases for J; bases not matched to a gene: 9. The CDR3 contains 16 residues. Germline CDR1 and CDR2: KGHSH and LQKENI. The CDR3 sequence is CASSPGSRTSVNEQFF. DNA of the CDR3: TGTGCCAGCTCACCCGGAAGCCGGACTAGCGTCAATGAGCAGTTCTTC.

The V gene is TRBV28, the J gene TRBJ2-7; a weak D match, TRBD2 (6 bases). Germline CDR1 reads MDHEN; CDR2 reads SYDVKM. V lost 5 bases and J 4 bases, leaving 21 bases between the germline ends. The CDR3 length is 16 residues. This chain's CDR3 is CASSPIIGSRGYEQYF. As DNA, the CDR3 is TGTGCCAGCAGTCCGATCATCGGGAGTCGGGGTTACGAGCAGTACTTC.

This sequence joins TRBV19 and TRBJ2-7; possible D gene TRBD2, 6 bases. Germline V gene lookup returns CDR1 LNHDA and CDR2 SQIVND (reference sequence). With 9 bases removed from V and 5 bases from J, the gap between germline ends came to 8 bases. CDR3 size: 10 residues. CDR3 bases: TGTGCCAGCGGGAGCGACGAGCAGTACTTC. Its translation: CASGSDEQYF.

The V call is TRBV30, the J call TRBJ1-5; D remains ambiguous. Germline V gene data show CDR1 as GTSNPN and CDR2 as SVGIG (reference sequence). Trimming pared 3 bases from V and 4 bases from J, leaving 16 bases between. This CDR3 contains 15 residues. Written as DNA, the CDR3 is TGTGCCTGGAGGGGAATGGTGGGTGAGAATCAGCCCCAGCATTTT. Translation gives CAWRGMVGENQPQHF.

The chain recombines TRBV21-1 with TRBJ1-5. TRBV21-1 is flagged as a pseudogene. This CDR3 spans 14 amino acids. In DNA, the CDR3 is TGTGCCAGCAGCACGTGGGGTGCGGATCAGCCCCAGCATTTT. Its translation is CASSTWGADQPQHF.

J is TRBJ2-7 and V is TRBV20-1; unclear D gene. The CDR3 is made up of 11 amino acids. V was shortened by 3 bases and J by 2 bases, with 5 bases between the two germline ends. Germline V gene sequence: CDR1 DFQATT, CDR2 SNEGSKA (reference sequence). CDR3 sequence reads: CSASNPYEQYF. CDR3 coding DNA: TGCAGTGCTAGTAACCCCTACGAGCAGTACTTC.

The chain uses TRBV7-2 and TRBJ2-1; a weak D match, TRBD1 (6 bases). Trimming removed 0 bases at V and 3 bases at J, with 12 bases between. The CDR3 is 16 amino acids. CDR1 and CDR2 (germline): SGHTA, FQGNSA. The chain's CDR3 is CASSLAGQLYYNEQFF. In nucleotides, the CDR3 is TGTGCCAGCAGCTTAGCTGGACAGTTATACTACAATGAGCAGTTCTTC.

This clone was counted a single time. The chain couples TRBV6-6 to TRBJ2-7, with 12 bases identical to TRBD2. The germline V gene encodes CDR1 MNHNY and CDR2 SVGAGI (reference sequence). This CDR3 region has 14 residues. The ends lost 7 bases at V and 4 bases at J; junction bases unmatched: 5. The CDR3 here is CASNLAGGPYEQYF. The CDR3, as DNA: TGTGCCAGCAACCTAGCGGGAGGGCCATACGAGCAGTACTTC.

V usage is TRBV9 and J usage is TRBJ2-1, with 9 nucleotides matching TRBD2. J was trimmed by 7 bases and V by 4 bases; bases with no gene match: 6. The CDR3 is 14 amino acids. From germline, CDR1 is SGDLS and CDR2 YYNGEE. For the CDR3, the DNA is TGTGCCAGCAGCTTTGCGGGAGGGCCGAATGAGCAGTTCTTC. Translation gives CASSFAGGPNEQFF.

This chain connects TRBV30 to TRBJ2-7, with D perhaps TRBD1 (5 bases). The CDR3 spans 13 residues. V was pared by 3 bases and J by 3 bases, with 12 bases between. Germline V gives CDR1 GTSNPN, CDR2 SVGIG (reference sequence). CDR3 DNA sequence: TGTGCCTGGAGCCAGGGTACATTCTACGAGCAGTACTTC. Protein sequence: CAWSQGTFYEQYF.

This clone came up a few times. Other DNA sequences within the sample encode an identical CDR3. The chain employs TRBV20-1 and TRBJ2-1, with D uncertain. The ends were cut back, 3 bases at V and 9 bases at J, with 6 bases in the middle. Germline V gives CDR1 DFQATT, CDR2 SNEGSKA (reference sequence). CDR3 length equals 10 residues. This CDR3 is CSASVGEQFF. CDR3 DNA: TGCAGTGCTAGCGTCGGTGAGCAGTTCTTC.